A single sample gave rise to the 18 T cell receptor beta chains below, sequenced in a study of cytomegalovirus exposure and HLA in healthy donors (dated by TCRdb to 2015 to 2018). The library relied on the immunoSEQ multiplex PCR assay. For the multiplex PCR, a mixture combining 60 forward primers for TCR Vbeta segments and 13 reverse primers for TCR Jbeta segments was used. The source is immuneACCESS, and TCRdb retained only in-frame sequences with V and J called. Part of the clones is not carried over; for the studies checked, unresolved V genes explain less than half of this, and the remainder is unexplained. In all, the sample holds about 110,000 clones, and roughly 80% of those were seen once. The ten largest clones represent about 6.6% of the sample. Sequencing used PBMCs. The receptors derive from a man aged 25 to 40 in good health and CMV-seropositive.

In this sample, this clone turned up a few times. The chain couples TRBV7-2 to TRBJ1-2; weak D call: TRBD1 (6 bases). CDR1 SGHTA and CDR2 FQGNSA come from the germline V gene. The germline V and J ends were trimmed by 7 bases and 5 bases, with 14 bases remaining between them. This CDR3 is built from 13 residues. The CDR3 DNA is TGTGCCAGCACCTGGACAGATGAGTATGGCTACACCTTC. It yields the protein CASTWTDEYGYTF.

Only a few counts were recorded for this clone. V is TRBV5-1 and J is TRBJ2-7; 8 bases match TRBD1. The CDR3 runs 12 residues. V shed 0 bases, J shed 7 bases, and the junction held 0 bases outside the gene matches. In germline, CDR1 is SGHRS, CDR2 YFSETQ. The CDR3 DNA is TGCGCCAGCAGCTTGGACAGGGGGGAGCAGTACTTC. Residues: CASSLDRGEQYF.

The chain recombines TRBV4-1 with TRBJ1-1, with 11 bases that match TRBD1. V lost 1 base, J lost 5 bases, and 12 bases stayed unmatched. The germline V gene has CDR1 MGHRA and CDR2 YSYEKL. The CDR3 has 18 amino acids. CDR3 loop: CASSQVVWDRGSGTEAFF. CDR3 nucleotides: TGCGCCAGCAGCCAAGTGGTCTGGGACAGGGGGAGCGGGACTGAAGCTTTCTTT.

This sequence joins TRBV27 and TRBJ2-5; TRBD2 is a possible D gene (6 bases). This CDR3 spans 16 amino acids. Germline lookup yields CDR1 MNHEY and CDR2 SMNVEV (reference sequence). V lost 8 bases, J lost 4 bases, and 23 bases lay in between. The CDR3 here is CASGPLGLPARETQYF. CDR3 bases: TGTGCCAGCGGGCCACTGGGACTCCCGGCGAGAGAGACCCAGTACTTC.

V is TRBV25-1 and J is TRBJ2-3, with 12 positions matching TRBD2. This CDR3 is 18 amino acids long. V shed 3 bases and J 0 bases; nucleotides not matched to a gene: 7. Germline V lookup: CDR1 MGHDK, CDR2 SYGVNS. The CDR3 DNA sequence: TGTGCCAGCAGTGACCCCGGGACTAGCGGGCAAAGCACAGATACGCAGTATTTT. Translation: CASSDPGTSGQSTDTQYF.

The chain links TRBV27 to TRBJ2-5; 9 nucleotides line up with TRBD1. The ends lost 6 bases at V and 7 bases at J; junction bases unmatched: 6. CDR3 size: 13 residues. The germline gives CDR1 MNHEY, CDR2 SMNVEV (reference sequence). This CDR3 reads CASSRGTGRTQYF. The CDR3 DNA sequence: TGTGCCAGCAGCCGCGGGACAGGGAGGACCCAGTACTTC.

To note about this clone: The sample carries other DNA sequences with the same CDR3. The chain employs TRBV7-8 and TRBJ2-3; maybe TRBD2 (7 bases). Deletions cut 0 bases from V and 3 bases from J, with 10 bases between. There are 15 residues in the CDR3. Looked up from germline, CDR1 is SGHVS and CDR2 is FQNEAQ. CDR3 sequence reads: CASSLAGGPTDTQYF. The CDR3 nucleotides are TGTGCCAGCAGCTTAGCGGGGGGGCCTACAGATACGCAGTATTTT.

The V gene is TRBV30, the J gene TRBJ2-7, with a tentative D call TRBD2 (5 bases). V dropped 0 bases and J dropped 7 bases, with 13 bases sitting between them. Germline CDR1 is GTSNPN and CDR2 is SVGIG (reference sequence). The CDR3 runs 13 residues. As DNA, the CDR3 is TGTGCCTGGAGTGTGCTTCTAGCTGAAGAGCAGTACTTC. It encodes CAWSVLLAEEQYF. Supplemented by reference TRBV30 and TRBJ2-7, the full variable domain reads SQTIHQWPATLVQPVGSPLSLECTVEGTSNPNLYWYRQAAGRGLQLLFYSVGIGQISSEVPQNLSASRPQDRQFILSSKKLLLSDSGFYLCAWSVLLAEEQYFGPGTRLTVT.

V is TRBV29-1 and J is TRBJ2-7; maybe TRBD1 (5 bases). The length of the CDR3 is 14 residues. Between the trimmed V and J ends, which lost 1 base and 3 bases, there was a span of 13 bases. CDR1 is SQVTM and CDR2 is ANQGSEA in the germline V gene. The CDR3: CSVEVDIRGYEQYF. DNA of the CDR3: TGCAGCGTTGAAGTGGACATTAGGGGCTACGAGCAGTACTTC.

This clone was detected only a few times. The CDR3 sequence is CASSLGPQETQYF. DNA of the CDR3: TGTGCCAGCAGCTTAGGGCCCCAAGAGACCCAGTACTTC. This rearrangement joins TRBV7-3 to TRBJ2-5; D uncertain. The germline V and J ends were trimmed by 2 bases and 1 base, with 5 bases remaining between them. The CDR3 spans 13 residues. CDR1 SGHTA and CDR2 FQGTGA come from the germline V gene. Complete variable domain (other parts from reference TRBV7-3 and TRBJ2-5): GAGVSQTPSNKVTEKGKYVELRCDPISGHTALYWYRQSLGQGPEFLIYFQGTGAADDSGLPNDRFFAVRPEGSVSTLKIQRTERGDSAVYLCASSLGPQETQYFGPGTRLLVL.

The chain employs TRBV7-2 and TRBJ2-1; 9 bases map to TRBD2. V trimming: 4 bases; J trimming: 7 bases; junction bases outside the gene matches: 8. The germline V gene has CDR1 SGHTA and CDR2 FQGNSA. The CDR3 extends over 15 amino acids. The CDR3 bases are TGTGCCAGCAGCTATAGCGGGGGAGACCTTAATGAGCAGTTCTTC. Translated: CASSYSGGDLNEQFF.

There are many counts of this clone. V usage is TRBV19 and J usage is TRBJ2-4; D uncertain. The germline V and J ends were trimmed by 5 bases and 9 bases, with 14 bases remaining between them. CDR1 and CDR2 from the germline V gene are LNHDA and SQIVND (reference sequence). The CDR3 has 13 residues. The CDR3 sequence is CASSLRTVGIQYF. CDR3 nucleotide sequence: TGTGCCAGTAGTCTCCGCACGGTTGGCATTCAGTACTTC. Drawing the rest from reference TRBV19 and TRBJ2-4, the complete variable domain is DGGITQSPKYLFRKEGQNVTLSCEQNLNHDAMYWYRQDPGQGLRLIYYSQIVNDFQKGDIAEGYSVSREKKESFPLTVTSAQKNPTAFYLCASSLRTVGIQYFGAGTRLSVL.

The CDR3: CASTQKNTEAFF. CDR3 coding DNA: TGTGCCAGTACTCAGAAGAACACTGAAGCTTTCTTT. The rearrangement joins TRBV19 to TRBJ1-1, with D unclear. The CDR3 is 12 amino acids. The germline gives CDR1 LNHDA, CDR2 SQIVND (reference sequence). Trimming shortened V by 7 bases and J by 1 base, and 7 bases separated the two germline ends.

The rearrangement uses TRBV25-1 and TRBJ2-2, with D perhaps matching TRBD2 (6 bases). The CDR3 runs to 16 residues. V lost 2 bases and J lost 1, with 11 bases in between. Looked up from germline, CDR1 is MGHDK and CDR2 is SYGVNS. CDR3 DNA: TGTGCCAGCAGTGAAGTGGGGGGTCTGAACACCGGGGAGCTGTTTTTT. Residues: CASSEVGGLNTGELFF.

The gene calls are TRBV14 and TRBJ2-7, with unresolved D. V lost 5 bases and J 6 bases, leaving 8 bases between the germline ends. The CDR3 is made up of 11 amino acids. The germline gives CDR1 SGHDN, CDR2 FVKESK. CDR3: CASSSSLEQYF. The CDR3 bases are TGTGCCAGCAGCTCCAGTCTCGAGCAGTACTTC. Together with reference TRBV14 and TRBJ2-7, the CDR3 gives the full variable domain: EAGVTQFPSHSVIEKGQTVTLRCDPISGHDNLYWYRRVMGKEIKFLLHFVKESKQDESGMPNNRFLAERTGGTYSTLKVQPAELEDSGVYFCASSSSLEQYFGPGTRLTVT.

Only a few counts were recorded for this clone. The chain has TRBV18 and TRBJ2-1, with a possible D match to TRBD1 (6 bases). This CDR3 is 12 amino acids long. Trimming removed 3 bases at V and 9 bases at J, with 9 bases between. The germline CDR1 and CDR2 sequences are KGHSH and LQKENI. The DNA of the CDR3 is TGTGCCAGCTCACCGGACAGATCTGAGCAGTTCTTC. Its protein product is CASSPDRSEQFF.

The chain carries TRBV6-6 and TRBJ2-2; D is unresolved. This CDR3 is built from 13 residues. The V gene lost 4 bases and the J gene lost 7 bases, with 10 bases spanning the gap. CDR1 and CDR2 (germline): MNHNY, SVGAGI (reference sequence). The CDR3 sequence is CASSSAVNGELFF. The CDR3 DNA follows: TGTGCCAGCAGTTCGGCGGTCAACGGGGAGCTGTTTTTT.

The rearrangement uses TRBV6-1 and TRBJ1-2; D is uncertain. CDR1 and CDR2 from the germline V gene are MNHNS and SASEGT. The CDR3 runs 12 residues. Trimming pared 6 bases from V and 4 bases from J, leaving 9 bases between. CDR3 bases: TGTGCCAGCAGCTGGCCCGTCTATGGCTACACCTTC. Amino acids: CASSWPVYGYTF.